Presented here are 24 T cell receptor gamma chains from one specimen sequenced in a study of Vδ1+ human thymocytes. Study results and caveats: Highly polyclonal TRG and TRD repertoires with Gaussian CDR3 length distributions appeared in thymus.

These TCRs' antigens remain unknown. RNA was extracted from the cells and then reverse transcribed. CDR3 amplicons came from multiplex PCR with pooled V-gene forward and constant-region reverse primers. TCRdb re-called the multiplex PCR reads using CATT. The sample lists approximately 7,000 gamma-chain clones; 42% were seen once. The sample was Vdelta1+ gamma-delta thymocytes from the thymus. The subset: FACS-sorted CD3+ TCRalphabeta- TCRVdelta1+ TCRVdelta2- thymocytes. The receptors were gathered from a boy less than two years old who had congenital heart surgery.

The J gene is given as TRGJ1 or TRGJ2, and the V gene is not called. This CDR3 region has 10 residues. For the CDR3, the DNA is TGTGCCACCTGGGCCGATAAGAAACTCTTT. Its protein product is CATWADKKLF.

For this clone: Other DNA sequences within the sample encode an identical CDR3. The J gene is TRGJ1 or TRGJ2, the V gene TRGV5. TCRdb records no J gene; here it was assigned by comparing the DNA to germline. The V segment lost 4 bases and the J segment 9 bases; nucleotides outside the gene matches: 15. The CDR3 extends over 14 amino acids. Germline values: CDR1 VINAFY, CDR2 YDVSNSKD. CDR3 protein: CATWEPLHGGKKLF. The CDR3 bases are TGTGCCACCTGGGAGCCCCTTCATGGTGGTAAGAAACTCTTT.

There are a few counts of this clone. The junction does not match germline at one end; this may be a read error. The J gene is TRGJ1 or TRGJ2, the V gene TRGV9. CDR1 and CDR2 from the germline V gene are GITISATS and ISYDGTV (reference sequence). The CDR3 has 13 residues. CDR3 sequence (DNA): TGTGCCTTGTGGGACCTAAATTATTATAAGAAGCTCTTT. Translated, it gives CALWDLNYYKKLF.

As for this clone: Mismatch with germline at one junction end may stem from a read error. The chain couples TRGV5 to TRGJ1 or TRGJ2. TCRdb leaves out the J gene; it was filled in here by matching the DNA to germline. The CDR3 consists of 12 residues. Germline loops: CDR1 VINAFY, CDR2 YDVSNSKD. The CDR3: CATGESRYKKLF. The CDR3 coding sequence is TGTGCCACCGGGGAGAGTCGCTATAAGAAACTCTTT.

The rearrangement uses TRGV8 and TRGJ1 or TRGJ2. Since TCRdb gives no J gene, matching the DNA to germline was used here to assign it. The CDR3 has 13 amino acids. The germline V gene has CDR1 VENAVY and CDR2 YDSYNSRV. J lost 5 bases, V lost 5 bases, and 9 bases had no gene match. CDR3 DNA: TGTGCCACCTGGGCCTTCCGAGATTATAAGAAACTCTTT. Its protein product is CATWAFRDYKKLF.

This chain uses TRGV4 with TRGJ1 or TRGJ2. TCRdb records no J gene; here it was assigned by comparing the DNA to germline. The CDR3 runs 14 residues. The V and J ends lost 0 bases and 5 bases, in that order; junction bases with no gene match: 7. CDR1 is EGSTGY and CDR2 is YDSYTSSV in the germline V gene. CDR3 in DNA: TGTGCCACCTGGGATGGGCCGGCTAATTATAAGAAACTCTTT. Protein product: CATWDGPANYKKLF.

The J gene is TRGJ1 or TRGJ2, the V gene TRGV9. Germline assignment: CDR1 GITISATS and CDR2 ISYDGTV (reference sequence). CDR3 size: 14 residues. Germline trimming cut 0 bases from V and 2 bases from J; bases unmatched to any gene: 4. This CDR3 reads CALWEVVYYYKKLF. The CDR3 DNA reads TGTGCCTTGTGGGAGGTGGTTTATTATTATAAGAAACTCTTT.

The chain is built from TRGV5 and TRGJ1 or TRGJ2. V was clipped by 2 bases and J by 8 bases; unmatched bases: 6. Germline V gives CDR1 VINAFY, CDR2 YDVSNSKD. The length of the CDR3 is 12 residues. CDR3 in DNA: TGTGCCACCTGGGACACACCCAATAAGAAACTCTTT. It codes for CATWDTPNKKLF.

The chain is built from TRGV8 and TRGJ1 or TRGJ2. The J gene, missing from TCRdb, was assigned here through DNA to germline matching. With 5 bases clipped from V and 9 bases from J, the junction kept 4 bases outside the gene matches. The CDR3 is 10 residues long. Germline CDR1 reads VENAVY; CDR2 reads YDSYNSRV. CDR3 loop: CATWAPKKLF. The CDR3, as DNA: TGTGCCACCTGGGCCCCTAAGAAACTCTTT.

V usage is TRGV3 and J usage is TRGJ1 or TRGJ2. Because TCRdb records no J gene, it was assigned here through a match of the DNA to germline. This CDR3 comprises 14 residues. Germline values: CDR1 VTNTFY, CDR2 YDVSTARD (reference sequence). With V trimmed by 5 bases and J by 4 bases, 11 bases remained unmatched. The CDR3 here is CATWVSRKYYKKLF. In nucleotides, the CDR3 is TGTGCCACCTGGGTGAGCCGGAAGTATTATAAGAAACTCTTT.

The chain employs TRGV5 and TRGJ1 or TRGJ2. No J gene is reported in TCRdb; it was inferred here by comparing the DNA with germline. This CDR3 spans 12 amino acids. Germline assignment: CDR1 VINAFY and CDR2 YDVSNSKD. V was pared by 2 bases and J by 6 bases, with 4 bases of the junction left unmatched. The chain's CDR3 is CATWDNFYKKLF. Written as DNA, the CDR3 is TGTGCCACCTGGGACAACTTTTATAAGAAACTCTTT.

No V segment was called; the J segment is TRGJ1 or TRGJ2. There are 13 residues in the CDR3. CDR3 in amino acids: CATFDGNYYKKLF. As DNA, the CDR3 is TGTGCCACCTTTGATGGTAATTATTATAAGAAACTCTTT.

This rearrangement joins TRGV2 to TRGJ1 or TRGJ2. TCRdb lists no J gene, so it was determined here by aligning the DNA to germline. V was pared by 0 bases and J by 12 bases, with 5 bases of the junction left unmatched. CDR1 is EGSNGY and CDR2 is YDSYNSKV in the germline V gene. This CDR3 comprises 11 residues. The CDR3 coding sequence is TGTGCCACCTGGGACGGGCTCGGGAAACTCTTT. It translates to CATWDGLGKLF.

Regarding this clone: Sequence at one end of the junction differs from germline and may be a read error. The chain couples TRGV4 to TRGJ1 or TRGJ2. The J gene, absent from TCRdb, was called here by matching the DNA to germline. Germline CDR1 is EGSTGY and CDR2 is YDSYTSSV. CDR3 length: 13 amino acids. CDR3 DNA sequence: TGTGCCGCCTGGGCCGTCAATTATTATAAGAAACTCTTT. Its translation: CAAWAVNYYKKLF.

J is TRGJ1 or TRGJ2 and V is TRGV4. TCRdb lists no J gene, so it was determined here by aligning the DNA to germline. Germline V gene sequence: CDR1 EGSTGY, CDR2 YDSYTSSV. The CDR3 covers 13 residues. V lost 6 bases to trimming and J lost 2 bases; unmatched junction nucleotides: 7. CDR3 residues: CATWNPDYYKKLF. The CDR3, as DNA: TGTGCCACCTGGAACCCGGATTATTATAAGAAACTCTTT.

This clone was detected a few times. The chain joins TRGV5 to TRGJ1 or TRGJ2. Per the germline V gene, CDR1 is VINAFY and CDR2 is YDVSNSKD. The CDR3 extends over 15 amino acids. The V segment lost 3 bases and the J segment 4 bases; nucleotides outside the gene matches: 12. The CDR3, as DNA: TGTGCCACCTGGGACGGAGCACAAAAGTATTATAAGAAACTCTTT. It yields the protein CATWDGAQKYYKKLF.

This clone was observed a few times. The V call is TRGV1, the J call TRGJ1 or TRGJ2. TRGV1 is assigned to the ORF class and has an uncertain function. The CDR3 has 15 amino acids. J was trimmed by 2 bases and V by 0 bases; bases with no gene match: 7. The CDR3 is CATWDRRGDYYKKLF. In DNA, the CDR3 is TGTGCCACCTGGGACAGGCGTGGGGATTATTATAAGAAACTCTTT.

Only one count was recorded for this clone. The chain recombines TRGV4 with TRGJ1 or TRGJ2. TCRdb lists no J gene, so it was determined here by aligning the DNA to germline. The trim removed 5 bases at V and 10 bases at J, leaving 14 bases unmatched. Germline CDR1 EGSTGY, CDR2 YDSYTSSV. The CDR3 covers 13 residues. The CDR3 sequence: CATWVVQIGKKLF. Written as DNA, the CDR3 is TGTGCCACCTGGGTCGTCCAGATTGGGAAGAAACTCTTT.

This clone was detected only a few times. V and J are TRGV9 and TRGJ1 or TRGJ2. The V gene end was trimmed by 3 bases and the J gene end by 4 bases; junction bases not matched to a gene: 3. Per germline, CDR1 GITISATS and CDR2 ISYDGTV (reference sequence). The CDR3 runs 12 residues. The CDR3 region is CALWERYYKKLF. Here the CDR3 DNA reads TGTGCCTTGTGGGAGAGGTATTATAAGAAACTCTTT.

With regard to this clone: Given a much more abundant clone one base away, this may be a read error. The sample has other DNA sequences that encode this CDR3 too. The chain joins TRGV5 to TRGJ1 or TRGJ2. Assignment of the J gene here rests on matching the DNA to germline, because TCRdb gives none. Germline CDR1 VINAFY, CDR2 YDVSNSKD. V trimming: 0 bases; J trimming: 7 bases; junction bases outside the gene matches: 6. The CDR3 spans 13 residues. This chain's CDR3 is CATWDRRGYKKLF. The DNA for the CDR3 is TGTGCCACCTGGGACAGGCGGGGGTATAAGAAACTCTTT.

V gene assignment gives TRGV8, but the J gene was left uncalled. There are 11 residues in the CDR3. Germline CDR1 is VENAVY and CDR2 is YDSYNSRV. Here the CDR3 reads CATWDYYKELF. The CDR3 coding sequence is TGTGCCACCTGGGATTATTATAAGGAACTATTT.

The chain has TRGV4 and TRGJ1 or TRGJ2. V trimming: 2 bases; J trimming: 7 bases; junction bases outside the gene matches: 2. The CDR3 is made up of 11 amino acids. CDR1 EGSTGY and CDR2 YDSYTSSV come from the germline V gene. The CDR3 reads CATWDVYKKLF. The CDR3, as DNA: TGTGCCACCTGGGATGTGTATAAGAAACTCTTT.

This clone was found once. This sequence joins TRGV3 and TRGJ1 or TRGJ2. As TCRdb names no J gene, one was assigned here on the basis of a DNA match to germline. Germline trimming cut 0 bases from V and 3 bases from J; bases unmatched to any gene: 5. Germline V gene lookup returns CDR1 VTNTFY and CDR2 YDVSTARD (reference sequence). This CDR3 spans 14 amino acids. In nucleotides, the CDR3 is TGTGCCACCTGGGACAGGTTTGTTTATTATAAGAAACTCTTT. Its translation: CATWDRFVYYKKLF.

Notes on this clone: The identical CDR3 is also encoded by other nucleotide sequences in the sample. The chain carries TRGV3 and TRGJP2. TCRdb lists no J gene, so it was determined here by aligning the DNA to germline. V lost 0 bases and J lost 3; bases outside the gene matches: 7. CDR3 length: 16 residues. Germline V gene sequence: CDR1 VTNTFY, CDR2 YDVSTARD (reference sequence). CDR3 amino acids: CATWDRPFGSDWIKTF. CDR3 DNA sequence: TGTGCCACCTGGGACAGGCCATTCGGTAGTGATTGGATCAAGACGTTT.